The clone carrying this T cell receptor (beta chain) was recorded at least ten times. Its cognate antigen is unknown. From germline, CDR1 is DFQATT and CDR2 SNEGSKA (reference sequence). The CDR3 spans 12 residues. The junction had 3 bases not matched to a gene; V was cut back by 4 bases and J by 4 bases. The sample belongs to a study of T cells after yellow fever vaccination. Findings and caveats of the study: Post-booster repertoires again held most primary-vaccination clones (roughly 95% CD4, around 90% CD8).

TCRdb fed the 5' RACE reads into MiXCR, producing one record per CDR3 protein. The repertoire holds around 610,000 distinct CDR3 sequences, with roughly 12% as singletons. Sequenced here: PBMCs, sampled on the day of the yellow fever booster vaccination. The source is a man aged 25 to 45 who received the YFV17D yellow fever vaccine. This chain joins TRBV20-1 and TRBJ2-7; 8 nucleotides agree with TRBD2. In nucleotides, the CDR3 is TGCAGTGCTACGGGGGGGAGATACGAGCAGTACTTC. Protein product: CSATGGRYEQYF.